This T cell receptor (beta chain) was recorded in a study of cytomegalovirus exposure and HLA in healthy donors. Study-wide results and limits: The authors later found HLA-associated TCR beta chains more clonally expanded than equally common others. Previously analyzed data showed that most TCR beta V segments were productive at a frequency of about 90% or about 30%.

As for this clone: The antigen is unknown.

Per the germline V gene, CDR1 is LNHDA and CDR2 is SQIVND (reference sequence). Unmatched junction bases numbered 6, after V lost 5 bases and J lost 6 bases. The CDR3 has 13 amino acids. PCR employed 60 Vbeta and 13 Jbeta primers. Produced via immunoSEQ multiplex PCR; TCRdb's table is partial and in-frame only. The data contain 170,000 or so clones, just under 80% of them singletons. The receptor's source is a woman between 50 and 59 years old in good health and CMV-seropositive. The chain has TRBV19 and TRBJ2-7, with TRBD2 identical over 8 bases. What was sequenced was PBMCs. The CDR3 spells CASSREGGGEQYF. CDR3 bases: TGTGCCAGTAGTCGGGAGGGAGGGGGCGAGCAGTACTTC.